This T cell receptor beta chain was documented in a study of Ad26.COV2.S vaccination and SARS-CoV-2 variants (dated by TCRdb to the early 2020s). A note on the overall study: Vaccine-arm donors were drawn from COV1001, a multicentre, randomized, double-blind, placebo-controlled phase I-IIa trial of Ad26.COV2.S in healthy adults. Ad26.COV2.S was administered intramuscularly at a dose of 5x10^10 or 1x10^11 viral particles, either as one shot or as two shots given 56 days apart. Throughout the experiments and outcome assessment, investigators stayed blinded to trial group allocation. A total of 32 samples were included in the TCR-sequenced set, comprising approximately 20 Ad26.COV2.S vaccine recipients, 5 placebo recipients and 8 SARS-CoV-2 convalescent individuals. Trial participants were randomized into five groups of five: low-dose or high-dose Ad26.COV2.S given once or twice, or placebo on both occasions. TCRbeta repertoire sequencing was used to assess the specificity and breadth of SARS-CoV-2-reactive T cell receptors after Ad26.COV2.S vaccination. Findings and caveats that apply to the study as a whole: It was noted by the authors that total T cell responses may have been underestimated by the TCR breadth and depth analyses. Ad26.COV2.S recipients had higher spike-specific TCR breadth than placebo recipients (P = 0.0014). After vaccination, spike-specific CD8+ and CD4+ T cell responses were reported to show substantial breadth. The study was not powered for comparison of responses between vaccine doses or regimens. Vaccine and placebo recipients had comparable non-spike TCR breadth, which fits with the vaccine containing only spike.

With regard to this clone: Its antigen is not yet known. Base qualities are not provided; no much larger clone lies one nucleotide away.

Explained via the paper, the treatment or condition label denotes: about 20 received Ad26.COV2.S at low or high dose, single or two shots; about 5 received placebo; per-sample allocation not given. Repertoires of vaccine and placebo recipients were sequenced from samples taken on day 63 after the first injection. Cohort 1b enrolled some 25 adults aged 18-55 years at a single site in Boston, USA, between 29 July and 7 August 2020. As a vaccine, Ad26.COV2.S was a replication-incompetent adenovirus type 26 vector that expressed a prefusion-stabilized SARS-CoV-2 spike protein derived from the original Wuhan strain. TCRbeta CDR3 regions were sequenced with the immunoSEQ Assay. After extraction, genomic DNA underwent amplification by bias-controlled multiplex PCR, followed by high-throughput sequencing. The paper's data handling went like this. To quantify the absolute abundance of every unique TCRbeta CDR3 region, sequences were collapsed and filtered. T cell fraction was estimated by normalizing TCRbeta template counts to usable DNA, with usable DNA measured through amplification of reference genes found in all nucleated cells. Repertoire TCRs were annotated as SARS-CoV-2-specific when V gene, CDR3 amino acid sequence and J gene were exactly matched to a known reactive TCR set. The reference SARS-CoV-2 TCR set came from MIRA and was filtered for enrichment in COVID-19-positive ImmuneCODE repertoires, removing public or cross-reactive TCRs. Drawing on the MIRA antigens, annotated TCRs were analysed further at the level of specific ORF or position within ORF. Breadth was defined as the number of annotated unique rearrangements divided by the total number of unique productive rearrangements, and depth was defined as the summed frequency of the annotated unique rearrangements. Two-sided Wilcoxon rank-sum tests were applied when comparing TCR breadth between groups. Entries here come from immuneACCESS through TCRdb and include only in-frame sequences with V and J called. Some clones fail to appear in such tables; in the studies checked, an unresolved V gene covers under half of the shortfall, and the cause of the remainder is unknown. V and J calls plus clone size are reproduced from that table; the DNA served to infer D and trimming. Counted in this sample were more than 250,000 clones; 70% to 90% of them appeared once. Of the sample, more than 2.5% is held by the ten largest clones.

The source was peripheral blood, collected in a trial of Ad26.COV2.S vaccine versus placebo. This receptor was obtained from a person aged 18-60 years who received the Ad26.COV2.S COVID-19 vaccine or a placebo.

The base sequence is TGTGCCAGCAGTCCCGGGGTGAGGGTAGGTCAGCCCCAGCATTTT. It codes for CASSPGVRVGQPQHF. The chain was built from TRBV28 and TRBJ1-5; a confident D gene designation cannot be given. Taken from cysteine to phenylalanine, the CDR3 has 15 residues. Of all the DNA, just the CDR3 is kept, 45 bases in frame from base 1. From the germline V gene, CDR1 is MDHEN and CDR2 is SYDVKM. Trimming at the junction amounts to 5 bases on V and 6 bases on J, and the germline ends lie 17 bases apart.